This TCR beta chain was sequenced in a study of blood T cell repertoires in COVID-19. At the level of the study: T cells, B-cell-depleted T cells, or PBMCs supplied cDNA or gDNA.

Trimming took 4 bases from V and 5 from J; bases not matched to a gene: 3. Germline CDR1 and CDR2: SEHNR and FQNEAQ (reference sequence). The CDR3 runs 14 residues. Measured with immunoSEQ multiplex PCR; TCRdb has only the in-frame clones, and not every one. The sample records roughly 160,000 clones, over 75% being singletons. The chain recombines TRBV7-9 with TRBJ2-3; TRBD2 aligns across 10 bases. The sequence was obtained from a woman aged 40-49 years with acute COVID-19. Input material: PBMCs or T cells enriched from blood (not recorded which). CDR3 sequence reads: CASSSRTSGDTQYF. The CDR3 region has the DNA TGTGCCAGCAGCTCGCGGACTAGCGGAGATACGCAGTATTTT.